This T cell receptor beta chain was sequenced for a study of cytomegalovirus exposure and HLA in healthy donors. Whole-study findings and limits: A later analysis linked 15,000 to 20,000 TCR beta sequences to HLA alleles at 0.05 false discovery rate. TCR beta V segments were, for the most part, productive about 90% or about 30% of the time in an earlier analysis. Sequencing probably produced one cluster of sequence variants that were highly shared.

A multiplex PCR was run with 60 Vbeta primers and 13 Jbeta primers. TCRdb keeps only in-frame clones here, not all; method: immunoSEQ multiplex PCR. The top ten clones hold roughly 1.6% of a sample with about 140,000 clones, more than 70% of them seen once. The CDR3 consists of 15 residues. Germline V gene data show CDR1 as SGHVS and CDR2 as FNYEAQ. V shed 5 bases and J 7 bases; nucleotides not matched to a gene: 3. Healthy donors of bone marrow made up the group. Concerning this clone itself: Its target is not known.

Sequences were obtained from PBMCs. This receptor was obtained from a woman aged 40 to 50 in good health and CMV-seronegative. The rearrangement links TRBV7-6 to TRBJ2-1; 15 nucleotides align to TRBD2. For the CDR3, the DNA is TGTGCCAGCAGCAAAGGACTAGCGGGAGGGAATGAGCAGTTCTTC. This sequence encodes CASSKGLAGGNEQFF.